The TCR beta chain under discussion was sequenced for a study of Graves' ophthalmopathy and Graves' hyperthyroidism. Across the whole study: The blood sample was drawn at first diagnosis and before any treatment.

Germline lookup yields CDR1 DFQATT and CDR2 SNEGSKA (reference sequence). CDR3 length equals 13 residues. V was clipped by 5 bases and J by 6 bases; unmatched bases: 5. Amplification of the TCR beta CDR3 regions used RNA transcripts (as template). The workflow started with a first-round RT-PCR run with HTBI primers and then moved on to a second-round multiplex PCR. TCRdb re-derived calls from the multiplex PCR reads in MiXCR, one entry per CDR3 protein. The sample gives approximately 45,000 distinct CDR3 sequences, around 45% of which show up once; roughly 20% is in the top ten. This clonotype originated in an adult man with Graves' ophthalmopathy. The rearrangement links TRBV20-1 to TRBJ2-2; 8 nucleotides match TRBD1. The specimen sequenced was peripheral blood. In nucleotides, the CDR3 is TGCAGTGCTCCGACAGGGGTGTCCGGGGAGCTGTTTTTT. This codes for CSAPTGVSGELFF.